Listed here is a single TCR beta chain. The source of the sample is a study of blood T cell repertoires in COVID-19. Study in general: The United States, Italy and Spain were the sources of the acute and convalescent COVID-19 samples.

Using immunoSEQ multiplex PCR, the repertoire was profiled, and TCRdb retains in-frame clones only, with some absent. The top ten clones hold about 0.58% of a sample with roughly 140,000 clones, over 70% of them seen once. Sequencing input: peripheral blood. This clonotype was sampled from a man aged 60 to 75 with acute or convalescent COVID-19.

The CDR3 loop reads CASSTTWASGTYEQYF. The CDR3 nucleotides read TGTGCCAGCAGTACCACTTGGGCTAGCGGTACCTACGAGCAGTACTTC. The J gene is TRBJ2-7, the V gene TRBV28; 7 nucleotides line up with TRBD2. CDR1 and CDR2 (germline): MDHEN, SYDVKM. The V and J ends lost 5 bases and 2 bases, in that order; junction bases with no gene match: 12. This CDR3 region has 16 residues. The full variable domain, its missing parts supplied by reference TRBV28 and TRBJ2-7, is DVKVTQSSRYLVKRTGEKVFLECVQDMDHENMFWYRQDPGLGLRLIYFSYDVKMKEKGDIPEGYSVSREKKERFSLILESASTNQTSMYLCASSTTWASGTYEQYFGPGTRLTVT.